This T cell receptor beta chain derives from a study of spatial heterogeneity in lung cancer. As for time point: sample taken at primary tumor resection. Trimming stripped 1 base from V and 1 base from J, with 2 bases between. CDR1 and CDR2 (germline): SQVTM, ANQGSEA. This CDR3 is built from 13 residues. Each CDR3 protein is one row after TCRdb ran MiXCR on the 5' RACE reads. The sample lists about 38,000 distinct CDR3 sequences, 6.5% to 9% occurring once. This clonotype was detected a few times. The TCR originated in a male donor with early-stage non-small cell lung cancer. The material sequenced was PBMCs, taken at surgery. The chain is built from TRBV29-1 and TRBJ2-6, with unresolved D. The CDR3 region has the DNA TGCAGCGTTGAAGGTTCTGGGGCCAACGTCCTGACTTTC. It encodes CSVEGSGANVLTF.